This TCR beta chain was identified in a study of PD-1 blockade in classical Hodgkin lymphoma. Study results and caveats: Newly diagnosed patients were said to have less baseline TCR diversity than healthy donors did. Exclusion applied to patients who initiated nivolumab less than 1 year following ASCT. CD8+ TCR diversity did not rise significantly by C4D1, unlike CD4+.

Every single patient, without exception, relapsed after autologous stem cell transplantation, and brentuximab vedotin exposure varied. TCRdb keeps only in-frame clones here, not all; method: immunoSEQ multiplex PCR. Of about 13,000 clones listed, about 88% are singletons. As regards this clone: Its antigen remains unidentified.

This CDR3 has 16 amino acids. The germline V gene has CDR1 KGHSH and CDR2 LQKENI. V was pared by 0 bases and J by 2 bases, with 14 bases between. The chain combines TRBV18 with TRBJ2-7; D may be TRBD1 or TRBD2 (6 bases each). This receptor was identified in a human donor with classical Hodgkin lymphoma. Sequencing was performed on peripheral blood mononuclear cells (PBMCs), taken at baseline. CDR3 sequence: CASSPPSGEGAYEQYF. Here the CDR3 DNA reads TGTGCCAGCTCACCACCATCGGGAGAGGGGGCCTACGAGCAGTACTTC.